The rows below give T cell receptor beta chains drawn from one sample of a study of cytomegalovirus exposure and HLA in healthy donors. The data were produced by immunoSEQ multiplex PCR, yet TCRdb's version contains in-frame clones alone and is incomplete. The sample holds 130,000 or so clones. Input material: PBMCs. All receptors derive from a man between 18 and 35 years old in good health and CMV-seronegative. Each CDR3 is given with its conserved first and last residue. Fields, in order: J gene, D gene, V gene, CDR3 length, CDR3 DNA, CDR3 protein. The D gene is left open where the match is weak.

TRBJ1-4 | NA | TRBV9 | 15 | TGTGCCAGCAGCGTCGAAGGGGTAACTAATGAAAAACTGTTTTTT | CASSVEGVTNEKLFF
TRBJ1-5 | NA | TRBV30 | 14 | TGTGCCTTGACAGGCCCCCTTAGCAATCAGCCCCAGCATTTT | CALTGPLSNQPQHF
TRBJ1-2 | NA | TRBV4-3 | 15 | TGCGCCAGCAGCCAAGAATTCCAAGGGGGCTATGGCTACACCTTC | CASSQEFQGGYGYTF
TRBJ2-6 | NA | TRBV11-2 | 18 | TGTGCCAGCAGCTCCGGCAGGGGCACTTTCTCTGGGGCCAACGTCCTGACTTTC | CASSSGRGTFSGANVLTF
TRBJ1-5 | TRBD1 | TRBV6-1 | 16 | TGTGCCAGCAGTGAAAAGAGACAGGGGCGGGGTCAGCCCCAGCATTTT | CASSEKRQGRGQPQHF
TRBJ1-6 | TRBD1 | TRBV5-1 | 15 | TGCGCCAGCAGCCTAGACAGGGGAAGGAATTCACCCCTCCACTTT | CASSLDRGRNSPLHF
TRBJ2-7 | TRBD1 | TRBV19 | 17 | TGTGCCAGTAGTACTTCCCTTTCCGGGACAGGGCTCTACGAGCAGTACTTC | CASSTSLSGTGLYEQYF
TRBJ1-5 | NA | TRBV5-8 | 15 | TGTGCCAGCAGCTTGGGGGGACTTAGCAATCAGCCCCAGCATTTT | CASSLGGLSNQPQHF
TRBJ2-5 | NA | TRBV21-1 | 14 | TGTGCCAGCAGCAAAGTCCAGCGAGGGGAGACCCAGTACTTC | CASSKVQRGETQYF
TRBJ2-6 | NA | TRBV19 | 16 | TGTGCCAGTAGTATAGGAGGGGGCTCTGGGGCCAACGTCCTGACTTTC | CASSIGGGSGANVLTF
TRBJ2-2 | NA | TRBV9 | 16 | TGTGCCAGCAGCGCACTAGCCCTCGCGAACACCGGGGAGCTGTTTTTT | CASSALALANTGELFF
TRBJ2-1 | TRBD2 | TRBV29-1 | 17 | TGCAGCGCGGGACTAGCGGCGAGCCCAATCAGGTACAATGAGCAGTTCTTC | CSAGLAASPIRYNEQFF
TRBJ1-1 | NA | TRBV11-1 | 14 | TGTGCCAGCAGCTTAAGCACCGGTGGCACTGAAGCTTTCTTT | CASSLSTGGTEAFF
TRBJ2-3 | NA | TRBV5-1 | 17 | TGCGCCAGCAGCTTGGGCAACAGGGTCCCAGGCGCAGATACGCAGTATTTT | CASSLGNRVPGADTQYF
TRBJ1-4 | TRBD1 | TRBV28 | 21 | TGTGCCAGCAGTTACAAATCTCCGGGACAGGGGCGGAGGAGGACTAATGAAAAACTGTTTTTT | CASSYKSPGQGRRRTNEKLFF
TRBJ1-2 | NA | TRBV6-6 | 15 | TGTGCCAGCAGTTCGATCCCGGGACTGCCCTCCGGCTACACCTTC | CASSSIPGLPSGYTF
TRBJ2-2 | NA | TRBV7-2 | 16 | TGTGCCAGCAGCTTGACTCTCGGGTTAAGCACCGGGGAGCTGTTTTTT | CASSLTLGLSTGELFF
TRBJ2-2 | NA | TRBV11-2 | 15 | TGTGCCAGCAGCGCCGGCGTACTAGGAACCGGGGAGCTGTTTTTT | CASSAGVLGTGELFF
TRBJ2-1 | TRBD1 | TRBV29-1 | 14 | TGCAGCGTTGGAAAGGGACAGTATTGGAATGAGCAGTTCTTC | CSVGKGQYWNEQFF
TRBJ2-1 | NA | TRBV5-6 | 15 | TGTGCCAGCAGCTACATATCCGGGACTTCCAATGAGCAGTTCTTC | CASSYISGTSNEQFF
TRBJ1-3 | TRBD1 | TRBV6-5 | 14 | TGTGCCAGCAGGGACAGGGACTTTGGAAACACCATATATTTT | CASRDRDFGNTIYF
TRBJ1-2 | NA | TRBV6-1 | 13 | TGTGCCAGCGTTGCGGGGGGCGGCTATGGCTACACCTTC | CASVAGGGYGYTF
TRBJ1-1 | TRBD1 | TRBV5-1 | 15 | TGCGCCAGCAGGATCACAGGGGGCGCGAACACTGAAGCTTTCTTT | CASRITGGANTEAFF
TRBJ2-5 | TRBD2 | TRBV15 | 16 | TGTGCCACCAGCAGGGATCGGGCGGGAGGCGAGGAGACCCAGTACTTC | CATSRDRAGGEETQYF
TRBJ1-2 | NA | TRBV9 | 17 | TGTGCCAGCAGCGCGATTTTCACCGAGCAGGAGGACTATGGCTACACCTTC | CASSAIFTEQEDYGYTF
TRBJ2-3 | NA | TRBV5-1 | 15 | TGCGCCAGCAGCTTAAGAGGAATTAGCACAGATACGCAGTATTTT | CASSLRGISTDTQYF
TRBJ2-7 | TRBD2 | TRBV27 | 15 | TGTGCCAGCAGGGTGACTAGCGGGGCCCCCTACGAGCAGTACTTC | CASRVTSGAPYEQYF
TRBJ2-1 | NA | TRBV19 | 11 | TGTGCCAGTAGATTCCAGGGAGAGCAGTTCTTC | CASRFQGEQFF